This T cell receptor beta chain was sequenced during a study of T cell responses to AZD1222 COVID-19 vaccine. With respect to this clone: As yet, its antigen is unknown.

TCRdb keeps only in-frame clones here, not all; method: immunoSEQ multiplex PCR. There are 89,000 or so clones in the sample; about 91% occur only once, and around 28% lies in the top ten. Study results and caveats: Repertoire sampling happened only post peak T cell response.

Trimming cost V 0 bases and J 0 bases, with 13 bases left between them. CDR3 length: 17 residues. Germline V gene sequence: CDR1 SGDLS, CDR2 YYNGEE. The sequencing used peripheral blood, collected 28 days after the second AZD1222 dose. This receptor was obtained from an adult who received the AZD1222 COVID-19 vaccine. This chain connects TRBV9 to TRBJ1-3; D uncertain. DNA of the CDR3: TGTGCCAGCAGCGTAGTTGACATTATACACTCTGGAAACACCATATATTTT. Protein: CASSVVDIIHSGNTIYF.